These T cell receptor beta chains were read from a single sample in a study of blood T cell repertoires in COVID-19. The repertoire was sequenced with immunoSEQ multiplex PCR; TCRdb's copy has only in-frame clones and lacks some. The profile covers under 200,000 clones, with approximately 79% appearing a single time and 3% taken by the ten largest. The sample comprised peripheral blood. These receptors originate from a woman of 80 years or more with acute or convalescent COVID-19. CDR3s include the opening cysteine and the closing phenylalanine or tryptophan. The order of the fields is V gene, D gene, J gene, clone size, CDR3 DNA, CDR3 protein. The D gene is left open where the match is weak. Size is omitted from some rows. Given values are once, few, many or a class for expanded clones.

TRBV7-3	-	TRBJ2-2	few	TGTGCCAGCAGCTTAGCGCGTAATACCGGGGAGCTGTTTTTT	CASSLARNTGELFF
TRBV27	-	TRBJ1-2	-	TGTGCCAGCAGTTTATCATCAGGGGTCGGCTACACCTTC	CASSLSSGVGYTF
TRBV25-1	-	TRBJ2-3	-	TGTGCCAGCAGTGACCCGGGTAGCACAGATACGCAGTATTTT	CASSDPGSTDTQYF
TRBV3-1/TRBV3-2	TRBD2	TRBJ2-1	-	TGTGCCAGCAGCAAAACGATCAGACTAGCGGGAGACAATGAGCAGTTCTTC	CASSKTIRLAGDNEQFF
TRBV4-3	-	TRBJ1-3	-	TGCGCCAGCAGCCAAGAAACAGGGCCTGGAAACACCATATATTTT	CASSQETGPGNTIYF
TRBV28	-	TRBJ1-5	-	TGTGCCAGCTGTAAGTCAGTTAGCAATCAGCCCCAGCATTTT	CASCKSVSNQPQHF
TRBV19	TRBD1	TRBJ2-7	-	TGTGCCAGTAGTGGGACAGGGGTCCCCTCTGGCGAGCAGTACTTC	CASSGTGVPSGEQYF
TRBV27	TRBD1	TRBJ2-2	-	TGTGCCAGCAGTTTATCGGGACAGGGTCAAACCGGGGAGCTGTTTTTT	CASSLSGQGQTGELFF
TRBV7-9	-	TRBJ1-4	-	TGTGCCACGCGGGCGGATACTGAAAAACTGTTTTTT	CATRADTEKLFF
TRBV6-5	-	TRBJ2-7	-	TGTGCCAGCAGTCAAAGCCGTACAGGGTTGCTTGAGCAGTACTTC	CASSQSRTGLLEQYF
TRBV30	TRBD1	TRBJ1-4	-	TGTGCCTGGAGGGAAGACAGGGCTAATGAAAAACTGTTTTTT	CAWREDRANEKLFF
TRBV10-1	-	TRBJ2-2	few	TGCGCCAGCAGTGAGTCGGAGATTTCCGGGGAGCTGTTTTTT	CASSESEISGELFF
TRBV30	-	TRBJ2-1	-	TGTGCCTGGAGTGTACAAGCGGCTCGAAGGGAGCAGTTCTTC	CAWSVQAARREQFF
TRBV28	-	TRBJ1-2	few	TGTGCCAGCAGTTCGCCGGGGGGAGTAGGCTATGGCTACACCTTC	CASSSPGGVGYGYTF
TRBV19	TRBD2	TRBJ2-3	few	TGTGCCAGTACCCGCGGGAGGACGAGCACAGATACGCAGTATTTT	CASTRGRTSTDTQYF
TRBV20-1	-	TRBJ2-3	-	TGCAGTGCTAGTCCGGGGACAGATACGCAGTATTTT	CSASPGTDTQYF
TRBV4-1	TRBD1	TRBJ1-2	-	TGCGCCAGCAGCCAACAAAGACAGGGCTATGGCTACACCTTC	CASSQQRQGYGYTF
TRBV28	-	TRBJ1-6	-	TGTGCCAGCAGTTTAGGGCAGGGCTATAATTCACCCCTCCACTTT	CASSLGQGYNSPLHF
TRBV5-4	TRBD1	TRBJ2-5	many	TGTGCCAGCAGCTCAACAGGGGTTTACCAAGAGACCCAGTACTTC	CASSSTGVYQETQYF
TRBV7-2	-	TRBJ2-3	-	TGTGCCAGCAGCCTCCGGAGGCCAGATACGCAGTATTTT	CASSLRRPDTQYF
TRBV28	TRBD1	TRBJ2-7	few	TGTGCCAGCAGTTTATCTGGGGCCGGGACAGGGCACTACGAGCAGTACTTC	CASSLSGAGTGHYEQYF
TRBV4-3	-	TRBJ2-1	-	TGCGCCAGCAGCCACCTGGGGGCAGGCGGGGGTGAGCAGTTCTTC	CASSHLGAGGGEQFF
TRBV18	-	TRBJ2-7	-	TGTGCCAGCTCACCAGCGGCTCTAAGCTCCTACGAGCAGTACTTC	CASSPAALSSYEQYF
TRBV28	-	TRBJ1-1	-	TGTGCCAGCAACCAGCCCCATATGGAGACCACTGAAGCTTTCTTT	CASNQPHMETTEAFF
TRBV6-5	TRBD1	TRBJ1-1	-	TGTGCCAGCAGGGAGACGACAGGGCCCGGAGACGCTTTCTTT	CASRETTGPGDAFF
TRBV21-1	-	TRBJ1-3	-	TGTGCCAGCAGCCCTTTAACAGTGATAACGGGGACTGGAAACACCATATATTTT	CASSPLTVITGTGNTIYF
TRBV18	TRBD1	TRBJ1-5	once	TGTGCCAGCTCACCGGGGACAGGTTGGCAGCCCCAGCATTTT	CASSPGTGWQPQHF
TRBV7-6	TRBD2	TRBJ2-1	-	TGTGCCAGCAGCTTAGTCGGGACTAGCGGGGATGAGCAGTTCTTC	CASSLVGTSGDEQFF
TRBV6-6	-	TRBJ1-1	-	TGTGCCAGCACCGACCGCGTCGGGGGGCGGAGGACTGAAGCTTTCTTT	CASTDRVGGRRTEAFF
TRBV9	TRBD2	TRBJ2-1	-	TGTGCCAGCAGCGTAGAACTAGCGCACAATGAGCAGTTCTTC	CASSVELAHNEQFF
TRBV19	TRBD1	TRBJ1-5	-	TGTGCCAGTAGTATCTCCGGACAGGCTCTCAATCAGCCCCAGCATTTT	CASSISGQALNQPQHF
TRBV6-5	TRBD2	TRBJ2-3	-	TGTGCCAGCAGACGAGGACTAGTACCGGGAGATACGCAGTATTTT	CASRRGLVPGDTQYF